This passage covers 5 T cell receptor beta chains from one sample sequenced in a study of early T cells in non-severe SARS-CoV-2 infection. TCRdb redid the calling of the 5' RACE reads with MiXCR, one entry per CDR3 protein. The sample includes 80,000 to 100,000 distinct CDR3 sequences, roughly an eighth seen only once; the top ten take approximately 7%. Sequencing was carried out using whole blood. The source is an adult who was a healthcare worker with PCR-confirmed SARS-CoV-2 infection or an uninfected control (not recorded which).

This clonotype was detected many times. The chain has TRBV20-1 and TRBJ2-3, with TRBD2 identical over 7 bases. Trimming at V came to 6 bases and at J to 6 bases, leaving 9 bases not matched to a gene. In germline, CDR1 is DFQATT, CDR2 SNEGSKA (reference sequence). This CDR3 region has 13 residues. The CDR3 reads CSARTGGTDTQYF. In nucleotides, the CDR3 is TGCAGTGCCCGGACCGGGGGGACGGATACGCAGTATTTT.

There are a few counts of this clonotype. The gene calls are TRBV3-1 and TRBJ2-7, with 7 nucleotides matching TRBD2. The CDR3 contains 15 residues. V dropped 5 bases and J dropped 3; count of bases not matched to a gene: 10. Germline CDR1 LGHDT, CDR2 YNNKEL (reference sequence). CDR3 sequence reads: CASSTRTSSGYEQYF. DNA of the CDR3: TGTGCCAGCAGCACCCGGACTAGTTCTGGCTACGAGCAGTACTTC.

A few counts support this clonotype. CDR3 protein: CASSFSQRPPEETQYF. CDR3 in DNA: TGTGCCAGCAGTTTTTCACAGCGGCCACCGGAAGAGACCCAGTACTTC. The chain employs TRBV12-3 or TRBV12-4 and TRBJ2-5, with D perhaps TRBD2 (5 bases). The CDR3 runs to 16 residues. V was cut by 3 bases and J by 3 bases, with 17 bases left in between.

The V gene is TRBV20-1, the J gene TRBJ1-1, with D uncertain. CDR1 and CDR2 from the germline V gene are DFQATT and SNEGSKA (reference sequence). The length of the CDR3 is 12 residues. The V gene lost 1 base and the J gene lost 3 bases, with 6 bases spanning the gap. CDR3 DNA sequence: TGCAGTGCTAGAGCCAGCTACACTGAAGCTTTCTTT. Its translation: CSARASYTEAFF.

At least ten counts were recorded for this clonotype. This rearrangement joins TRBV4-2 to TRBJ2-5; 9 bases are a match to TRBD1. This CDR3 region has 15 residues. J was trimmed by 7 bases and V by 0 bases; bases with no gene match: 6. The germline V gene has CDR1 LGHNA and CDR2 YNFKEQ. DNA for the CDR3: TGTGCCAGCAGCCAAGAACAGGGGGCACGGTCGACCCAGTACTTC. This gives the protein CASSQEQGARSTQYF.